These T cell receptor beta chains were read from a single sample in a study of long-term antiretroviral therapy in people with HIV. Data came from immunoSEQ multiplex PCR; TCRdb stores just in-frame clones and leaves some out. This sample has about 20,000 clones, with roughly 80% found just once. The material sequenced was unsorted PBMCs, taken 0.6 years after starting antiretroviral therapy. These TCRs come from a woman aged 18-30 years with HIV. The CDR3 runs from the conserved cysteine through the conserved F or W. Fields, in order: V gene, D gene, J gene, clone size, CDR3 protein, CDR3 DNA. A D gene is named only where the DNA matches it firmly. Clone size is given for some rows only: seen once, a few or many times, or a class if the clone is expanded.

TRBV4-1	NA	TRBJ2-3	NA	CASSRGTPTDTQYF	TGCGCCAGCAGCCGCGGGACACCAACAGATACGCAGTATTTT
TRBV19	TRBD2	TRBJ2-5	NA	CASNSGGAGETQYF	TGTGCCAGTAACAGCGGGGGGGCCGGAGAGACCCAGTACTTC
TRBV6-4	NA	TRBJ1-1	NA	CASSIDTNTEAFF	TGTGCCAGCAGTATCGACACGAACACTGAAGCTTTCTTT
TRBV7-9	TRBD1	TRBJ1-5	medium-sized	CASSPTGAGDQPQHF	TGTGCCAGCAGCCCTACAGGGGCTGGAGATCAGCCCCAGCATTTT
TRBV4-3	NA	TRBJ2-6	NA	CASSQEGVLGANVLTF	TGCGCCAGCAGCCAAGAGGGGGTTCTTGGGGCCAACGTCCTGACTTTC
TRBV11-2	TRBD1	TRBJ1-1	NA	CASSPRTGANSMNTEAFF	TGTGCCAGCAGCCCCCGGACAGGAGCCAATTCTATGAACACTGAAGCTTTCTTT
TRBV28	NA	TRBJ2-1	NA	CASSPRIGGEQFF	TGTGCCAGCAGTCCCCGGATAGGGGGTGAGCAGTTCTTC
TRBV4-3	NA	TRBJ2-1	NA	CASSQDGATYNEQFF	TGCGCCAGCAGCCAAGATGGGGCTACGTACAATGAGCAGTTCTTC
TRBV2	TRBD1	TRBJ1-4	once	CASTWDRINEKLFF	TGTGCCAGCACTTGGGACAGAATTAATGAAAAACTGTTTTTT
TRBV15	NA	TRBJ2-7	NA	CATTGASAYEQYF	TGTGCCACCACTGGAGCCAGTGCCTACGAGCAGTACTTC
TRBV5-6	TRBD1	TRBJ1-2	NA	CASSPNSGQGAGGYTF	TGTGCCAGCAGCCCCAACTCAGGACAGGGGGCGGGCGGCTACACCTTC
TRBV7-3	NA	TRBJ2-3	NA	CASSLWVMDTQYF	TGTGCCAGCAGCTTATGGGTGATGGATACGCAGTATTTT
TRBV5-1	NA	TRBJ1-4	NA	CASSLTGLDEKLFF	TGCGCCAGCAGCTTGACAGGGTTAGACGAAAAACTGTTTTTT
TRBV6-6	NA	TRBJ2-7	NA	CASLRGAYEQYF	TGTGCCAGCCTTAGGGGGGCCTACGAGCAGTACTTC
TRBV28	NA	TRBJ2-7	NA	CASSLFERYEQYF	TGTGCCAGCAGTTTATTCGAGCGCTACGAGCAGTACTTC
TRBV7-4	NA	TRBJ1-1	NA	CASRADGNTEAFF	TGTGCCAGCAGGGCGGACGGGAACACTGAAGCTTTCTTT
TRBV4-3	TRBD2	TRBJ2-1	NA	CASSQDTGLAGGNEQFF	TGCGCCAGCAGCCAGGATACTGGACTAGCGGGGGGCAATGAGCAGTTCTTC
TRBV4-1	TRBD1	TRBJ1-1	NA	CASSPSETGLNTEAFF	TGCGCCAGCAGCCCCAGCGAGACAGGGCTGAACACTGAAGCTTTCTTT
TRBV10-2	TRBD1	TRBJ1-1	NA	CASSEPGQMRSGGFF	TGCGCCAGCAGTGAACCGGGACAGATGCGAAGCGGAGGTTTCTTT
TRBV4-2	TRBD1	TRBJ1-1	few	CASSPNRGYTEAFF	TGTGCCAGCAGCCCTAACAGGGGGTACACTGAAGCTTTCTTT
TRBV28	NA	TRBJ2-2	NA	CASSYTDGTGELFF	TGTGCCAGCAGTTATACGGACGGCACCGGGGAGCTGTTTTTT
TRBV7-6	NA	TRBJ1-1	NA	CASSLEAVNTEAFF	TGTGCCAGCAGTCTCGAGGCAGTGAACACTGAAGCTTTCTTT